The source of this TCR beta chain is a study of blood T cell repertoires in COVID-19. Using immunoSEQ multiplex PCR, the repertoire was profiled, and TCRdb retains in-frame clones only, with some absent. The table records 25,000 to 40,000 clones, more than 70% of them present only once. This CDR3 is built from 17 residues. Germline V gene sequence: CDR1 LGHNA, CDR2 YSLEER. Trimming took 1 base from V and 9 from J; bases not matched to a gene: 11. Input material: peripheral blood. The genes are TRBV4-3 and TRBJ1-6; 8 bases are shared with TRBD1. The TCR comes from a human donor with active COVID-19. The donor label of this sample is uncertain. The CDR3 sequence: CASSQGKTGTGSSPLHF. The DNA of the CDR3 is TGCGCCAGCAGCCAAGGAAAAACCGGGACAGGCAGTTCACCCCTCCACTTT.